Below, one T cell receptor beta chain is given with its context. This clone has only a few counts. Its antigen is not yet known. No base quality values were provided; no much bigger clone lies one nucleotide off. The data originate from a study of CD8+ T cells in alopecia areata (dated by TCRdb to the late 2010s). Study-level background: The treated patients took part in an open-label pilot trial in which moderate-to-severe alopecia areata was treated with oral tofacitinib at 5 to 10 mg twice daily. Patients on tofacitinib were biopsied at baseline and after 4 and 24 weeks of treatment, and several of the patients also had a later scalp biopsy. Scalp clonality was compared among normal scalp (n=4), patchy alopecia areata scalp (n=8), and alopecia totalis/universalis scalp (n=8). Scalp tissue and sorted CD4+ and CD8+ peripheral blood T cells from patchy and totalis/universalis alopecia areata patients and from healthy controls were covered by human TCRbeta sequencing. The RNA source kit depended on sample type: the PAXgene miRNA kit for fixed scalp, the miRNeasy kit for PBMCs, and the RNeasy kit for mouse skin. Tofacitinib was given for 6 to 18 months, followed by 6 months of follow-up off drug to assess delayed response and recurrence. The SALT score, which quantifies the percentage of affected scalp surface area, was used to measure disease severity in treated patients. High-throughput TCRbeta sequencing was used to examine T cell clonal expansion in alopecia areata in both the C3H/HeJ mouse model and human patients. TCRbeta CDR3 regions were amplified by immunoSEQ multiplex PCR with 35 Vbeta forward and 13 Jbeta reverse primers.

Broad study findings and their caveats: Scalp clonality and the number of expanded CD8+ clones among the top 100 scalp clones were significantly decreased by tofacitinib. Unlike mouse skin, where gammadelta T cells dominate, normal human skin contains resident alphabeta T cells that get sequenced too, which complicates analysis of the scalp TCR repertoire. Compared with normal scalp, lesional scalp, particularly in alopecia totalis/universalis, had higher clonality and more expanded CD8+ clones, which suggests antigenic drive. During tofacitinib treatment, many expanded lesional clones remained in scalp and blood, and this persistence may partly explain relapse after treatment is stopped. Shared TCR sequences between patients were less evident than in mice, which may be partly attributable to HLA diversity in the patient population. The treated cohort was small, with a single nonresponder, so links between baseline CD8+ expansion and response need larger studies.

Libraries were constructed by the immunoSEQ multiplex PCR assay. For TCR sequencing, RNA was extracted from every sample and reverse transcribed into cDNA to serve as template. SuperScript III was used for first-strand cDNA synthesis, primed with a 2:1 mix of oligo-dT and random hexamers. Amplification bias was assessed with a synthetic immune receptor repertoire, and residual bias was removed computationally. As for the authors' bioinformatics: After raw reads were preprocessed to remove errors, the CDR3 was defined following IMGT conventions as running from the conserved cysteine to phenylalanine. To get clonality, Shannon entropy was normalized by log2 of the number of productive unique TCRs and the result was subtracted from 1. Scalp TCRbeta sequences were cross-referenced with sorted blood CD4 and CD8 repertoires so that the CD4 or CD8 identity of scalp clones could be inferred. TCRdb limited this immuneACCESS table to in-frame rearrangements with V and J called. A share of clones is missing; checked studies link under half to unresolved V genes, and the rest is unexplained. The DNA gave D and trimming, while V, J and clone size come from that table. Across this sample there are about 270,000 clones, with 60% seen only once. About 0.93% of the sample rests with the top ten.

The treatment or condition label of this sample denotes: oral pan-JAK inhibitor, 5-10 mg twice daily. Peripheral blood and lesional scalp punch biopsies were obtained from patients with alopecia areata. After PBMCs were isolated by density centrifugation and stained for CD3, CD4 and CD8, a FACSAria was used to sort CD4+ and CD8+ T cells. Deletion took 0 bases off V and 3 bases off J, with a span of 9 bases between the germline ends. The germline V gene sets CDR1 to SGHDT and CDR2 to YYEEEE. The CDR3 runs 14 residues from the cysteine to the phenylalanine. The kept DNA is CDR3 alone, 42 bases in frame from the first base.

This receptor was identified in a human donor with alopecia areata. The starting material was CD4+ T cells sorted from blood, obtained at roughly week 53, from a patient treated with tofacitinib. The sequence links TRBV5-6 to TRBJ1-1, with no confident D gene call. The base sequence is TGTGCCAGCAGCTTGGCCCCGAGGGACACTGAAGCTTTCTTT. Translated, this is CASSLAPRDTEAFF. With all but the CDR3 taken from the reference TRBV5-6 and TRBJ1-1 genes, the full variable domain is: DAGVTQSPTHLIKTRGQQVTLRCSPKSGHDTVSWYQQALGQGPQFIFQYYEEEERQRGNFPDRFSGHQFPNYSSELNVNALLLGDSALYLCASSLAPRDTEAFFGQGTRLTVV.